What follows describes a single T cell receptor (beta chain). Its binding antigen is unknown. The record has no base qualities; no much larger clone is one base away. The method was the immunoSEQ multiplex PCR assay. The multiplex PCR relied on a mix of 60 forward primers for TCR Vbeta segments and 13 reverse primers for TCR Jbeta segments. The CDR3 region of rearranged TCR beta genes was amplified from genomic DNA by a multiplex PCR assay. The amplified TCR beta libraries were sequenced on the Illumina HiSeq System as 87-base-pair reads. Concerning the study's data processing: A later analysis tallied around 82 million unique TCR beta chains across the 700 or so repertoires, and some 12 million of those chains were shared by two or more donors. Raw reads were error-corrected and collapsed into unique sequences by a nearest-neighbor algorithm in which closely related sequences were merged to remove PCR and sequencing errors. Alignment of CDR3 sequences to IMGT reference sequences was used to assign V, D and J gene segments. For a sequence to be retained, at least a six-nucleotide match to both a V gene segment and a J gene segment was required. Rearrangements were called productive when the CDR3 lacked stop codons and stayed in frame with V and J; all others were non-productive. CDR3 was defined according to IMGT convention as the region running from the second conserved V-encoded cysteine to the conserved J-encoded phenylalanine. The earlier analysis of about 620 of the donors excluded sequences that lacked an unambiguous match to a single V gene segment. In an earlier analysis of about 590 of the donors, a V segment was called functional when productive rearrangements were above 56.7%, and segregating when the standard deviation between donors exceeded 5%. A statistical classification framework was built for diagnosing cytomegalovirus status from the catalog of TCR beta chain sequences. V and J gene assignment, in a later analysis, came from comparing TCR nucleotide sequences with IMGT/GENE-DB human TR gene sequences. In a later analysis, CDR3 sequences and most-parsimonious VDJ recombination scenarios were assigned using the TCRdist pipeline. In a later analysis, every TCR beta chain was defined by the combination of its CDR3 amino acid sequence and its V-gene family, and reads without a unique V-gene family were dropped. In a later analysis, 550 to 650 highly shared, low-generation-probability nucleotide sequences were removed to address suspected cross-contamination and a sequencing artifact. In a later analysis, a clonal expansion index was calculated for each public chain from normalized within-repertoire ranks of inferred template counts. A later analysis computed generation probabilities with a VDJ recombination model fitted to out-of-frame rearrangements, and checked the results against IGoR. A later analysis scored TCR-TCR, TCR-HLA and TCR-CMV co-occurrence with hypergeometric tests, applying a repertoire-size bias correction to TCR pairs. False discovery rates were estimated in a later analysis by permuting HLA or CMV assignments 20 times. In a later analysis, co-occurring TCRs were grouped with DBSCAN, and TCRdist sequence similarity was added when clustering was performed within HLA-allele-positive subsets. Co-occurrence clustering excluded repertoires with fewer than 30,000 or more than 120,000 public chains, plus five with anomalous nucleotide sharing. TCRdb limited this immuneACCESS table to in-frame rearrangements with V and J called. A share of clones is missing; checked studies link under half to unresolved V genes, and the rest is unexplained. V and J calls and clone size are given by that table; D and trimming were obtained from the DNA. This sample has roughly 150,000 clones in its table, and around three quarters of those were observed once. 5.5% to 7% of the sample lies in the top ten.

This entry belongs to a study of cytomegalovirus exposure and HLA in healthy donors (dated by TCRdb to the late 2010s). Looking at the study overall: An earlier analysis of 587 of the donors reported under 300 Gb of sequence data and 117 million unique TCR beta sequences obtained from about 200 million T cells. About 280 gigabases of sequencing data and around 85 million unique TCR sequences made up an early release that covered nearly 650 HLA-typed donors. The genetic ancestry cluster associated with self-reported Caucasian donors included over 80% of the roughly 390 genotyped donors. The aim of the study was to test whether cataloging public T cell receptors could identify signatures of past pathogen exposure. The T cell repertoires of 700 or so subjects were profiled by immunosequencing and related to cytomegalovirus serostatus. In addition to the first cohort of 666 subjects, a separate validation cohort of 120 different subjects was used. The study combined high-throughput TCR immunosequencing, statistical association of individual TCRs with disease status, and machine learning to predict cytomegalovirus infection status. A later analysis re-examined previously published TCR beta repertoires from just over 650 donors and added high-resolution HLA genotyping to investigate patterns of TCR occurrence. The later analysis used no new phenotypic data to find candidate immune exposures, relying instead on TCR beta sequences and their occurrence across donors. In an earlier analysis of roughly 600 of the donors, high-throughput TCR beta sequencing was used to judge whether each TCR beta V gene segment behaved as functional or pseudogenic. Donor age, sex, ethnicity and CMV serostatus were compiled alongside the repertoire data. Genome-wide SNP genotypes for about three fifths of the roughly 670 donors were used in a later genetic analysis, which treated that subset as a discovery cohort. All discovery cohort repertoires had been generated using a single sequencing platform. Both class I and class II loci were covered by HLA typing, at four-digit resolution. Typing coverage varied by locus: about 620-640 donors for A, B, C, DRB1 and DQB1; approximately 560 for DQA1; approximately 570 for DPA1; more than 450 for DPB1. A handful of DR-DQ haplotypes were handled as single units for association and clustering because linkage in the cohort was strong. Among over 350 genotyped donors of the cohort, an average of about 240,000 unique TCR beta nucleotide sequences were sequenced per donor, about a sixth of them non-productive.

In total, roughly 670 healthy bone marrow donors made up the cohort. Cohort members were all nominally healthy when sampled, although unrecorded immune exposures were likely present. The donor tested CMV seropositive and was one of the 289 seropositive cohort members. A peripheral blood sample was collected from each donor, and TCR beta sequencing was performed on peripheral blood mononuclear cells. The Qiagen DNeasy Blood Extraction Kit was used to extract genomic DNA from the blood cell samples. The cysteine opens and the phenylalanine closes a CDR3 of 14 amino acids. Of all the DNA, just the CDR3 is kept, 42 bases in frame from base 1. CDR1 and CDR2, per the germline V gene (reference sequence), are MNHNY and SVGAGI. The germline ends are 11 bases apart after V is trimmed by 5 bases and J by 4 bases. Study-level results and caveats: Compared with the approximately 710-donor mean, donors in an Asian-associated ancestry cluster had fewer N-insertions in productive TCRs, according to a later genetic analysis. In both the original and validation cohorts, the classifier was reported to diagnose cytomegalovirus status with high specificity and sensitivity. A further reported finding was that TCR beta sequences accurately predicted the HLA-A and HLA-B alleles for most subjects in the first cohort. A cluster of highly shared sequence variants was judged likely to be a technical artifact of the sequencing pipeline. It was suggested by the authors that the approach could potentially be generalized to other disease states and immunological phenotypes. Most TCR sequences were seen in very few donors, while some public TCRs were found in many individuals. In vitro tests confirmed that a few of the cytomegalovirus-associated TCR beta chains recognize cytomegalovirus antigens. Strong co-occurrence of HLA alleles, especially DR and DQ, made assigning TCR associations to individual alleles difficult. Several of the top co-occurrence clusters appeared to be linked to parvovirus B19, influenza, CMV and Epstein-Barr virus, according to a later analysis. The study listed 170 or so TCR beta chains as associated with cytomegalovirus. HLA typing was unavailable for some donors at each locus, so association tests used only the typed subset. A later analysis associated 16,951 TCR beta sequences with specific HLA alleles at a false discovery rate of 0.05. Some IMGT-functional V segments, including TRBV6-2 and TRBV6-3, could not be distinguished by the 87-base-pair reads and were therefore excluded. Roughly uniform sequencing depth across donors was assumed in presence/absence analyses, although this assumption may not hold. Immune exposure information for the cohort was limited to CMV serostatus. In a later genetic analysis, a missense DCLRE1C variant was associated with V-gene and J-gene trimming of TCR beta chains, and the association was replicated in an independent cohort. In a later analysis, most CMV-associated TCR beta chains were found to appear HLA-restricted, with HLA associations seemingly driven largely by CMV exposure. In a later analysis, HLA-associated TCR beta chains showed more clonal expansion and lower generation probabilities than non-associated chains that were equally common. A later analysis found that TCR association rates varied across HLA loci, with DRB1 alleles showing the most associated TCRs and HLA-C alleles the fewest. Because counts were too low, about 18 rarely observed V segments, including chromosome 9 orphons, were excluded from the earlier analysis of under 650 of the donors. Only TCR beta chains were sequenced in this cohort, and the absence of alpha or paired-chain data limited detectable features. Linkage disequilibrium might explain the correlated functional status among segregating V segments, but an unknown experimental factor could not be excluded. In an earlier analysis of some 540 of the donors, most TCR beta V segments appeared in productive rearrangements about 87% or about 30% of the time, broadly matching IMGT annotations.

The sequence derives from a woman aged 40-49 years in good health and CMV-seropositive. Rearrangement joined TRBV6-6 to TRBJ2-2, with the D gene call left open. Source material: PBMCs. The DNA sequence follows: TGTGCCAGCAGTATGACTCTCCCCACCGGGGAGCTGTTTTTT. Its translation reads: CASSMTLPTGELFF.